This TCR beta chain was retrieved from a study of response to subunit inactivated influenza vaccine. Study-wide results and caveats: The authors put forward the suggestion that each seasonal influenza vaccination may bring in only a limited number of new T cells.

With regard to this clonotype: Its target is unknown.

TCRdb reprocessed the RT-PCR reads via MiXCR and lists one record per CDR3 protein. The data hold roughly 670,000 distinct CDR3 sequences, with 14% observed a single time. This CDR3 is 13 amino acids long. Germline V gene data show CDR1 as SNHLY and CDR2 as FYNNEI. V lost 9 bases and J lost 1, with 11 bases in between. The input for sequencing was PBMCs from blood, taken 14 to 15 days before vaccination. The rearrangement uses TRBV2 and TRBJ2-3; no clear D gene. This clonotype was sampled from a man aged 50-59 years who received an inactivated influenza vaccine. CDR3 region: CARGSLGTDTQYF. CDR3 sequence (DNA): TGTGCCAGGGGGTCGCTCGGCACAGATACGCAGTATTTT.